Below are 26 T cell receptor beta chains sequenced from a single sample in a study of shared clonotypes between healthy human individuals. TCRdb's copy holds only in-frame clones and misses some; the assay was immunoSEQ multiplex PCR. Seen here are roughly 1,100,000 clones, roughly 80% observed once, and the top ten hold approximately 1.5%. Input material: memory CD4+ T cells sorted from blood. Subset described: CD45RA-negative fraction. The receptors were gathered from a man younger than 30 in good health.

A single count supports this clone. CDR3 DNA: TGCGCCAGCAGTGAGAACCAGGGGTTGGGAGCTTTCTTT. Translation gives CASSENQGLGAFF. The chain is built from TRBV10-1 and TRBJ1-1, with a weak D call TRBD1 (6 bases). CDR1 is WNHNN, CDR2 SYGVQD, per germline (reference sequence). This CDR3 spans 13 amino acids. The germline V and J ends were trimmed by 2 bases and 10 bases, with 14 bases remaining between them.

The chain recombines TRBV5-4 with TRBJ2-5, with TRBD2 matching 10 bases. V dropped 2 bases and J dropped 5; count of bases not matched to a gene: 6. The CDR3 loop spans 15 amino acids. Germline CDR1 and CDR2: SGHNT and YYREEE (reference sequence). The CDR3 spells CASSLTSGNEETQYF. The CDR3 DNA reads as TGTGCCAGCAGCTTAACTAGCGGGAACGAGGAGACCCAGTACTTC.

The chain joins TRBV2 to TRBJ2-1; 9 bases match TRBD1. CDR3 length: 13 amino acids. Germline loops: CDR1 SNHLY, CDR2 FYNNEI. J gave up 10 bases and V 5 bases, and 6 bases lay outside the gene matches. As DNA, the CDR3 is TGTGCCAGCAGTCAGACAGGGGGAGGGGAGCAGTTCTTC. Amino acids: CASSQTGGGEQFF.

The gene calls are TRBV6-5 and TRBJ1-3; 7 nucleotides line up with TRBD1. CDR3 length: 13 amino acids. Germline V gene lookup returns CDR1 MNHEY and CDR2 SVGAGI. Trimming removed 6 bases from V and 4 bases from J; junction bases left unmatched: 3. The CDR3 region is CASRRQGGNTIYF. The DNA of the CDR3 is TGTGCCAGCAGACGACAGGGAGGAAACACCATATATTTT.

V gene TRBV15 combines with J gene TRBJ2-7, with 8 bases that match TRBD2. This CDR3 is built from 16 residues. V lost 5 bases to trimming and J lost 3 bases; unmatched junction nucleotides: 12. CDR1 LNHNV and CDR2 YYDKDF come from the germline V gene (reference sequence). The CDR3 is CATSGTQGLGVYEQYF. CDR3 DNA sequence: TGTGCCACCAGCGGAACACAGGGACTAGGGGTCTACGAGCAGTACTTC.

This chain connects TRBV7-2 to TRBJ1-6; 7 bases agree with TRBD1. Germline-derived CDR1 and CDR2 are SGHTA and FQGNSA. The CDR3 runs 15 residues. The V and J ends lost 4 bases and 9 bases, in that order; junction bases with no gene match: 9. CDR3 loop: CASSSNQGGTSPLHF. CDR3 DNA sequence: TGTGCCAGCAGCTCAAATCAGGGGGGGACTTCACCCCTCCACTTT.

This clone was seen more than once but under ten times. The rearrangement uses TRBV18 and TRBJ1-1; possibly TRBD1 for D (5 bases). V gave up 1 base and J gave up 3 bases, with 12 bases separating them. Per the germline V gene, CDR1 is KGHSH and CDR2 is LQKENI. The CDR3 is made up of 15 amino acids. The CDR3 loop is CASSPQSSRDTEAFF. The CDR3, as DNA: TGTGCCAGCTCACCACAATCCTCCAGGGACACTGAAGCTTTCTTT.

The V call is TRBV10-3, the J call TRBJ1-2; 7 nucleotides align to TRBD1. The V and J ends lost 0 bases and 2 bases, in that order; junction bases with no gene match: 6. This CDR3 has 16 residues. The germline CDR1 and CDR2 sequences are ENHRY and SYGVKD. The CDR3 spells CAISESKVDRNYGYTF. The CDR3 DNA sequence: TGTGCCATCAGTGAGTCGAAGGTGGACAGGAACTATGGCTACACCTTC.

The V gene is TRBV19, the J gene TRBJ2-1; the D gene is possibly TRBD2 (5 bases). The CDR3 is made up of 15 amino acids. The ends were cut back, 1 base at V and 7 bases at J, with 14 bases in the middle. CDR1 is LNHDA and CDR2 is SQIVND in the germline V gene (reference sequence). The CDR3 spells CASSIGSGEANEQFF. The DNA of the CDR3 is TGTGCCAGTAGTATAGGCAGCGGAGAGGCTAATGAGCAGTTCTTC.

The chain joins TRBV27 to TRBJ2-6, with 8 bases matching TRBD1. Germline V gene sequence: CDR1 MNHEY, CDR2 SMNVEV (reference sequence). The CDR3 runs 17 residues. With 3 bases clipped from V and 0 bases from J, the junction kept 4 bases outside the gene matches. The CDR3: CASSLDRASSGANVLTF. In DNA, the CDR3 is TGTGCCAGCAGTTTGGACAGGGCTAGCTCTGGGGCCAACGTCCTGACTTTC.

The rearrangement joins TRBV5-1 to TRBJ2-3, with 12 bases that match TRBD2. The CDR3 has 16 residues. CDR1 and CDR2 from the germline V gene are SGHRS and YFSETQ. V lost 0 bases to trimming and J lost 5 bases; unmatched junction nucleotides: 4. The CDR3 here is CASSLGLAGVLDTQYF. CDR3 coding DNA: TGCGCCAGCAGCTTGGGACTAGCGGGAGTTCTAGATACGCAGTATTTT.

This clone was seen repeatedly, ten times or more. The chain links TRBV7-9 to TRBJ2-7; 8 nucleotides match TRBD2. CDR1 SEHNR and CDR2 FQNEAQ come from the germline V gene (reference sequence). This CDR3 is 13 amino acids long. The V segment lost 5 bases and the J segment 12 bases; nucleotides outside the gene matches: 12. CDR3 coding DNA: TGTGCCAGCAGCCCCCGGGGGGGCCTCCCGTGGTACTTC. Its translation is CASSPRGGLPWYF.

This chain links TRBV28 with TRBJ2-7; 8 positions agree with TRBD1. CDR3 length: 14 amino acids. The J segment lost 5 bases and the V segment lost 6 bases, leaving 9 bases of the junction unmatched. CDR1 is MDHEN, CDR2 SYDVKM, per germline. CDR3 sequence: CASRARQGSHEQYF. The CDR3 nucleotides are TGTGCCAGCAGGGCCCGACAGGGGTCCCACGAGCAGTACTTC.

This clone appeared a single time. The chain joins TRBV10-3 to TRBJ1-4, with D unclear. The CDR3 runs 15 residues. CDR1 ENHRY and CDR2 SYGVKD come from the germline V gene. The V and J ends lost 3 bases and 2 bases respectively, with 10 bases between them. CDR3 bases: TGTGCCATCAGTGACGGGAGTCCGACTAATGAAAAACTGTTTTTT. It is translated as CAISDGSPTNEKLFF.

This sequence joins TRBV9 and TRBJ2-6; 9 positions match TRBD1. CDR3 size: 18 residues. Looked up from germline, CDR1 is SGDLS and CDR2 is YYNGEE. The V segment lost 0 bases and the J segment 2 bases; nucleotides outside the gene matches: 6. CDR3 DNA sequence: TGTGCCAGCAGCGTAGAAGTTAGACAGGGGGCTGGGGCCAACGTCCTGACTTTC. It encodes CASSVEVRQGAGANVLTF.

The chain is built from TRBV19 and TRBJ2-3; TRBD1 matches at 9 bases. Germline trimming cut 4 bases from V and 6 bases from J; bases unmatched to any gene: 2. CDR1 and CDR2 from the germline V gene are LNHDA and SQIVND (reference sequence). The CDR3 runs 13 residues. CDR3 amino acids: CASSRDRVDTQYF. The CDR3 region has the DNA TGTGCCAGTAGTAGGGACAGGGTGGATACGCAGTATTTT.

The CDR3 is CASHRGDSYNEQFF. CDR3 coding DNA: TGCGCCAGCCACAGGGGGGACTCCTACAATGAGCAGTTCTTC. This sequence joins TRBV5-1 and TRBJ2-1; 8 bases are a match to TRBD1. V gave up 7 bases and J gave up 0 bases; unmatched junction bases: 3. Germline CDR1 is SGHRS and CDR2 is YFSETQ. The CDR3 is made up of 14 amino acids.

This clone occurred a few times. The rearrangement joins TRBV4-1 to TRBJ2-6; D gene ambiguous. The CDR3 spans 16 residues. Trimming cost V 0 bases and J 0 bases, with 6 bases left between them. Germline values: CDR1 MGHRA, CDR2 YSYEKL. CDR3 region: CASSQDRSSGANVLTF. The CDR3 DNA sequence: TGCGCCAGCAGCCAAGATCGAAGCTCTGGGGCCAACGTCCTGACTTTC.

Turning to this clone: This sequence is one base from a far larger clone and is likely a read error. Other DNA sequences in the same sample also yield this CDR3. The chain links TRBV11-3 to TRBJ1-6, with 7 bases that match TRBD1. This CDR3 is 16 amino acids long. Germline CDR1 and CDR2: SGHNT and YENEEA. CDR3: CASSSRGESYNSPLHF. The CDR3 bases are TGTGCCAGTAGCTCCAGGGGGGAGTCCTATAATTCACCCCTCCACTTT.

Regarding this clone: Other nucleotide sequences in the sample specify the same CDR3. The chain joins TRBV29-1 to TRBJ1-2, with no clear D. CDR3 size: 12 residues. The ends were cut back, 3 bases at V and 0 bases at J, with 5 bases in the middle. Germline V gives CDR1 SQVTM, CDR2 ANQGSEA. CDR3 nucleotides: TGCAGCGTTGAGGCGGCTAACTATGGCTACACCTTC. Residues: CSVEAANYGYTF.

The V call is TRBV5-1, the J call TRBJ2-1, with 7 bases matching TRBD2. Germline CDR1 and CDR2: SGHRS and YFSETQ. This CDR3 contains 15 residues. The trim removed 2 bases at V and 9 bases at J, leaving 11 bases unmatched. The CDR3 protein is CASSFSGEGRFEQFF. The CDR3 DNA reads as TGCGCCAGCAGCTTTTCGGGGGAGGGTAGGTTTGAGCAGTTCTTC. The full variable domain, in which reference TRBV5-1 and TRBJ2-1 provide the parts outside the CDR3, is KAGVTQTPRYLIKTRGQQVTLSCSPISGHRSVSWYQQTPGQGLQFLFEYFSETQRNKGNFPGRFSGRQFSNSRSEMNVSTLELGDSALYLCASSFSGEGRFEQFFGPGTRLTVL.

This chain connects TRBV7-3 to TRBJ2-1; maybe TRBD1 (5 bases). V was pared by 2 bases and J by 5 bases, with 16 bases between. Germline assignment: CDR1 SGHTA and CDR2 FQGTGA. The CDR3 totals 16 residues. The CDR3 nucleotides are TGTGCCAGCAGCTTATCGGGCAGGGTCGAAAACAATGAGCAGTTCTTC. It encodes CASSLSGRVENNEQFF.

The genes are TRBV28 and TRBJ2-1; TRBD2 agrees at 10 bases. J gave up 10 bases and V 5 bases, and 14 bases lay outside the gene matches. Germline loops: CDR1 MDHEN, CDR2 SYDVKM. The CDR3 consists of 16 residues. Here the CDR3 reads CASSPPRAGGLGEQFF. CDR3 coding DNA: TGTGCCAGCAGTCCCCCTAGAGCGGGGGGGCTTGGGGAGCAGTTCTTC.

The chain has TRBV9 and TRBJ2-3, with 7 positions matching TRBD2. Trimming at V came to 3 bases and at J to 6 bases, leaving 7 bases not matched to a gene. CDR3 length equals 14 residues. Germline values: CDR1 SGDLS, CDR2 YYNGEE. The CDR3 DNA is TGTGCCAGCAGCGACCGGACTAGAGGGGATACGCAGTATTTT. Its protein product is CASSDRTRGDTQYF.

This clone occurred many times. The chain combines TRBV27 with TRBJ2-6; 10 nucleotides agree with TRBD1. This CDR3 has 18 residues. Trimming removed 4 bases from V and 3 bases from J; junction bases left unmatched: 9. The germline gives CDR1 MNHEY, CDR2 SMNVEV (reference sequence). CDR3: CASSYSGQGVGGANVLTF. The CDR3 nucleotides are TGTGCCAGCAGTTATTCCGGACAGGGGGTAGGTGGGGCCAACGTCCTGACTTTC.

The chain employs TRBV19 and TRBJ1-1; D ambiguous. CDR1 LNHDA and CDR2 SQIVND come from the germline V gene (reference sequence). Between the trimmed V and J ends, which lost 1 base and 6 bases, there was a span of 12 bases. The CDR3 contains 14 residues. The CDR3 spells CASSIVPHGPEAFF. CDR3 coding DNA: TGTGCCAGTAGTATAGTACCCCACGGCCCTGAAGCTTTCTTT.